These 11 T cell receptor beta chains originate from one sample sequenced in a study of blood T cell repertoires in COVID-19. TCRdb's table, derived via immunoSEQ multiplex PCR, lists solely in-frame clones and lacks some. Of about 180,000 clones detected, around 77% appear once; the ten largest clones hold around 7%. Specimen: peripheral blood. The receptors were sampled from a man aged 65-85 years with active or convalescent COVID-19.

This clone was seen only a few times. This chain uses TRBV18 with TRBJ1-3; 7 bases are shared with TRBD1. V was clipped by 5 bases and J by 2 bases; unmatched bases: 6. This CDR3 region has 15 residues. Germline V CDR1 and CDR2: KGHSH, LQKENI. The CDR3 bases are TGTGCCAGCTCATCTTCAGGGGGGACTGGAAACACCATATATTTT. Translated, it gives CASSSSGGTGNTIYF.

The genes are TRBV5-6 and TRBJ1-2; possible D gene TRBD1, 5 bases. In germline, CDR1 is SGHDT, CDR2 YYEEEE. The CDR3 is 12 residues long. The V end lost 4 bases, the J end lost 4 bases, and 8 bases lay between the germline ends. This CDR3 is CASSVTAYGYTF. CDR3 nucleotide sequence: TGTGCCAGCAGCGTGACAGCCTATGGCTACACCTTC.

This clone appeared a few times. The gene calls are TRBV11-2 and TRBJ1-1, with 8 bases that match TRBD1. Germline V gene sequence: CDR1 SGHAT, CDR2 FQNNGV. The CDR3 length is 15 residues. J lost 4 bases, V lost 4 bases, and 8 bases had no gene match. CDR3 in amino acids: CASSYIRQGTTEAFF. Here the CDR3 DNA reads TGTGCCAGCAGCTATATCCGACAGGGGACCACTGAAGCTTTCTTT.

This chain connects TRBV5-1 to TRBJ1-4, with D perhaps matching TRBD1 (6 bases). The V and J ends lost 4 bases and 8 bases respectively, with 21 bases between them. Germline V CDR1 and CDR2: SGHRS, YFSETQ. The CDR3 is 16 residues long. CDR3: CASSPVGGQGQEKLFF. The CDR3 nucleotides are TGCGCCAGCAGCCCGGTCGGAGGCCAGGGGCAGGAAAAACTGTTTTTT.

This clone was recorded a few times. This rearrangement joins TRBV2 to TRBJ2-3; 7 bases are shared with TRBD2. CDR3 length: 14 amino acids. Germline lookup yields CDR1 SNHLY and CDR2 FYNNEI. V shed 10 bases and J 0 bases; nucleotides not matched to a gene: 7. The CDR3 DNA sequence: TGTGCCACCCGGGGGAGGGTTAGCACAGATACGCAGTATTTT. It is translated as CATRGRVSTDTQYF.

The chain carries TRBV20-1 and TRBJ1-1; D gene unclear. Germline V gene data show CDR1 as DFQATT and CDR2 as SNEGSKA (reference sequence). V dropped 6 bases and J dropped 11 bases, with 13 bases sitting between them. The CDR3 runs 10 residues. In nucleotides, the CDR3 is TGCAGTGCCCAGAAAGAGGTGGCTTTCTTT. As protein: CSAQKEVAFF.

The chain links TRBV3-1 (or the pseudogene TRBV3-2) to TRBJ2-1, with a possible D match to TRBD1 (8 bases). V lost 4 bases to trimming and J lost 0 bases, with 19 bases between them. Germline-derived CDR1 and CDR2 are LGHDT and YNNKEL (reference sequence). The CDR3 runs to 18 residues. CDR3 in DNA: TGTGCCAGCAGCCCCAGGGGGCGGGGGCCCCGCTCCTACAATGAGCAGTTCTTC. Its translation is CASSPRGRGPRSYNEQFF.

A single count supports this clone. The chain is built from TRBV21-1 and TRBJ1-5; the table's D call, TRBD1, has no DNA check behind it. TRBV21-1 is described as a pseudogene. CDR3 length: 18 residues. CDR3 sequence reads: CASSKGRVAQAYDQPQHF. CDR3 in DNA: TGTGCCAGCAGCAAAGGCCGGGTGGCACAGGCCTATGATCAGCCCCAGCATTTT.

The genes are TRBV7-9 and TRBJ1-4, with 8 bases identical to TRBD1. V lost 5 bases, J lost 11 bases, and 10 bases stayed unmatched. The CDR3 has 14 residues. Germline lookup yields CDR1 SEHNR and CDR2 FQNEAQ (reference sequence). CDR3 region: CASSPDRGGVKLFF. The CDR3 DNA reads as TGTGCCAGCAGCCCTGACAGGGGTGGTGTCAAACTGTTTTTT.

The V call is TRBV7-9, the J call TRBJ2-7, with a tentative D call TRBD2 (6 bases). Trimming cost V 6 bases and J 0 bases, with 18 bases left between them. The CDR3 is 16 residues long. The germline V gene encodes CDR1 SEHNR and CDR2 FQNEAQ (reference sequence). Written as DNA, the CDR3 is TGTGCCAGCAGTACCGGGGGTCAGTTGAGCTCCTACGAGCAGTACTTC. It codes for CASSTGGQLSSYEQYF. Based on the CDR3 plus reference TRBV7-9 and TRBJ2-7, the full variable domain is DTGVSQNPRHKITKRGQNVTFRCDPISEHNRLYWYRQTLGQGPEFLTYFQNEAQLEKSRLLSDRFSAERPKGSFSTLEIQRTEQGDSAMYLCASSTGGQLSSYEQYFGPGTRLTVT.

V gene TRBV4-1 combines with J gene TRBJ2-7, with D maybe TRBD2 (6 bases). The CDR3 is 18 amino acids. Germline CDR1 is MGHRA and CDR2 is YSYEKL. V dropped 5 bases and J dropped 2 bases, with 25 bases sitting between them. The CDR3 nucleotides are TGCGCCAGCAGCTCCCTAGCGAGAGAGGGTACTTCCCCCTACGAGCAGTACTTC. Protein sequence: CASSSLAREGTSPYEQYF.